The sequence of this T cell receptor (beta chain) was determined in a study of blood T cell repertoires in COVID-19. Trimming removed 0 bases from V and 0 bases from J, with 12 bases in between. This CDR3 region has 17 residues. The germline V gene has CDR1 LNHDA and CDR2 SQIVND (reference sequence). Original processing methods: Nucleated cell number was recorded as an estimate derived from reference gene primer amplification. Using immunoSEQ multiplex PCR, the repertoire was profiled, and TCRdb retains in-frame clones only, with some absent. Clone size and the V and J calls come from that table; the DNA yielded D and trimming. The sample shows 350,000 or so clones, about 91% of them seen only once. It was during active infection that Seattle patients were enrolled and then longitudinally followed.

Material for sequencing was peripheral blood. This clonotype originated in a woman aged 30 to 39 with COVID-19, enrolled during active disease. The chain has TRBV19 and TRBJ1-3; D unclear. CDR3 loop: CASSIEAWIYSGNTIYF. CDR3 sequence (DNA): TGTGCCAGTAGTATAGAAGCGTGGATCTACTCTGGAAACACCATATATTTT.